Shown below are 22 T cell receptor beta chains from a single sample sequenced in a study of T cells in localized non-small cell lung cancer. Sequenced by immunoSEQ multiplex PCR; TCRdb stores in-frame clones only, minus some. The sample comprises fewer than 30,000 clones, around nine tenths of which are singletons, and roughly 6.2% rests with the top ten. Here the sequenced sample was PBMCs, taken before any cancer treatment. These receptor sequences come from a man aged 35 to 69 with stage II lung adenocarcinoma.

This chain connects TRBV14 to TRBJ1-1, with D hard to call. The V end was cut by 0 bases, the J end by 1 base, with 3 bases between. The CDR3 contains 13 residues. Per the germline V gene, CDR1 is SGHDN and CDR2 is FVKESK. DNA for the CDR3: TGTGCCAGCAGCCAAGAGCCGAACACTGAAGCTTTCTTT. Its translation is CASSQEPNTEAFF.

The genes are TRBV27 and TRBJ1-5, with a weak D call TRBD1 (5 bases). This CDR3 has 15 residues. The V end was cut by 3 bases, the J end by 0 bases, with 9 bases between. Germline lookup yields CDR1 MNHEY and CDR2 SMNVEV (reference sequence). The DNA for the CDR3 is TGTGCCAGCAGTTTTTCCAGGGCTAGCAATCAGCCCCAGCATTTT. Translation: CASSFSRASNQPQHF.

This chain connects TRBV27 to TRBJ2-3; 14 bases agree with TRBD2. Trimming took 5 bases from V and 2 from J; bases not matched to a gene: 15. This CDR3 spans 20 amino acids. Germline V gives CDR1 MNHEY, CDR2 SMNVEV (reference sequence). The CDR3 DNA follows: TGTGCCAGCAGTCGGGAGACTAGCGGGGGGGCCGTGGTTTACACAGATACGCAGTATTTT. Translated: CASSRETSGGAVVYTDTQYF.

The chain employs TRBV6-6 and TRBJ1-3; D is ambiguous. CDR1 is MNHNY and CDR2 is SVGAGI in the germline V gene (reference sequence). The CDR3 runs 9 residues. V shed 7 bases and J shed 12 bases, with 7 bases lying between them. DNA of the CDR3: TGTGCCAGCAAGTTGGTCATATATTTT. It translates to CASKLVIYF.

The genes are TRBV9 and TRBJ2-7, with TRBD2 matching 9 bases. The CDR3 loop spans 14 amino acids. CDR1 and CDR2 from the germline V gene are SGDLS and YYNGEE. The V gene end was trimmed by 4 bases and the J gene end by 3 bases; junction bases not matched to a gene: 5. CDR3 coding DNA: TGTGCCAGCAGCAGGACTAGCGAATACTACGAGCAGTACTTC. It encodes CASSRTSEYYEQYF.

This chain joins TRBV11-3 and TRBJ1-3; D possibly corresponds to TRBD1 (6 bases). The CDR3 is 16 residues long. The germline CDR1 and CDR2 sequences are SGHNT and YENEEA. The ends were cut back, 1 base at V and 4 bases at J, with 14 bases in the middle. CDR3 DNA: TGTGCCAGCAGCTTAGCCCCGGACAGAGAAGGAAACACCATATATTTT. Amino acids: CASSLAPDREGNTIYF.

Here the CDR3 reads CASSQESGEETQYF. The DNA for the CDR3 is TGTGCCAGCAGCCAAGAATCGGGGGAAGAGACCCAGTACTTC. The genes are TRBV4-2 and TRBJ2-5, with D maybe TRBD2 (6 bases). Germline CDR1 reads LGHNA; CDR2 reads YNFKEQ. This CDR3 is 14 amino acids long. The V and J ends lost 0 bases and 3 bases respectively, with 8 bases between them.

This clone was found once. This chain connects TRBV30 to TRBJ2-3, with D tentatively TRBD2 (6 bases). CDR3 size: 16 residues. Trimming took off 1 base at V and 1 base at J, with 15 bases between the two ends. Germline V gene data show CDR1 as GTSNPN and CDR2 as SVGIG (reference sequence). The CDR3 nucleotides read TGTGCCTGGAGTGGCGGGGCGAGGCGGGGCACAGATACGCAGTATTTT. This encodes CAWSGGARRGTDTQYF.

The chain joins TRBV7-2 to TRBJ2-2; 10 bases agree with TRBD1. The length of the CDR3 is 15 residues. The germline CDR1 and CDR2 sequences are SGHTA and FQGNSA. Trimming took 5 bases from V and 4 from J; bases not matched to a gene: 4. The CDR3 nucleotides are TGTGCCAGCAGCGCGACAGGGGGCGTCACCGGGGAGCTGTTTTTT. Translating it yields CASSATGGVTGELFF.

This CDR3 reads CASSQGTVYNSPLHF. The CDR3 nucleotides read TGTGCCAGCAGTCAAGGGACAGTCTATAATTCACCCCTCCACTTT. V is TRBV28 and J is TRBJ1-6; 7 positions match TRBD1. CDR1 MDHEN and CDR2 SYDVKM come from the germline V gene. The CDR3 covers 15 residues. Trimming took 5 bases from V and 3 from J; bases not matched to a gene: 4.

The rearrangement links TRBV30 to TRBJ2-5; perhaps TRBD2 as D (6 bases). The CDR3 loop spans 12 amino acids. From germline, CDR1 is GTSNPN and CDR2 SVGIG (reference sequence). The V end was cut by 4 bases, the J end by 5 bases, with 11 bases between. CDR3 region: CAWTGLGETQYF. DNA of the CDR3: TGTGCCTGGACGGGACTCGGGGAGACCCAGTACTTC. Drawing the rest from reference TRBV30 and TRBJ2-5, the complete variable domain is SQTIHQWPATLVQPVGSPLSLECTVEGTSNPNLYWYRQAAGRGLQLLFYSVGIGQISSEVPQNLSASRPQDRQFILSSKKLLLSDSGFYLCAWTGLGETQYFGPGTRLLVL.

This rearrangement joins TRBV7-2 to TRBJ1-1; D unresolved. This CDR3 is built from 15 residues. The V end lost 1 base, the J end lost 0 bases, and 9 bases lay between the germline ends. Germline V lookup: CDR1 SGHTA, CDR2 FQGNSA. Here the CDR3 DNA reads TGTGCCAGCAGCTTAGGTGGACCTATGAACACTGAAGCTTTCTTT. It translates to CASSLGGPMNTEAFF.

The chain uses TRBV2 and TRBJ1-5; D not resolved. This CDR3 region has 14 residues. Germline CDR1 and CDR2: SNHLY and FYNNEI. Deletions cut 5 bases from V and 3 bases from J, with 11 bases between. The CDR3 region is CASSREAVNQPQHF. Written as DNA, the CDR3 is TGTGCCAGCAGTAGGGAAGCGGTCAATCAGCCCCAGCATTTT.

The gene calls are TRBV7-2 and TRBJ2-7, with D possibly matching TRBD1 (6 bases). Germline lookup yields CDR1 SGHTA and CDR2 FQGNSA. The length of the CDR3 is 15 residues. V lost 1 base, J lost 1 base, and 11 bases lay in between. CDR3 region: CASSLGAGASYEQYF. The CDR3 DNA follows: TGTGCCAGCAGCTTAGGGGCAGGGGCGTCCTACGAGCAGTACTTC.

This clone turned up a few times. V and J are TRBV7-3 and TRBJ2-5; possibly TRBD2 for D (5 bases). V gave up 5 bases and J gave up 2 bases, with 9 bases separating them. The CDR3 runs to 13 residues. Per the germline V gene, CDR1 is SGHTA and CDR2 is FQGTGA. The CDR3 sequence is CASSDGLQETQYF. DNA for the CDR3: TGTGCCAGCAGCGATGGACTGCAAGAGACCCAGTACTTC.

The chain has TRBV6-5 and TRBJ1-4; tentatively, D is TRBD1 (5 bases). Trimming took 6 bases from V and 7 from J, leaving 12 bases between them. Germline CDR1 is MNHEY and CDR2 is SVGAGI. The CDR3 sequence is 13 residues long. DNA for the CDR3: TGTGCCAGCAGCGAGGCGGGGGTTGAAAAACTGTTTTTT. It is translated as CASSEAGVEKLFF.

The CDR3 here is CASSFLQGGVTYEQYF. CDR3 nucleotides: TGTGCCAGCAGCTTTCTTCAGGGAGGGGTAACCTACGAGCAGTACTTC. The V and J genes are TRBV7-9 and TRBJ2-7, with 7 nucleotides matching TRBD2. This CDR3 is built from 16 residues. The V segment lost 3 bases and the J segment 2 bases; nucleotides outside the gene matches: 10. CDR1 is SEHNR, CDR2 FQNEAQ, per germline (reference sequence).

The chain couples TRBV19 to TRBJ1-1; D might be TRBD1 (5 bases). The CDR3 sequence is 13 residues long. The ends were cut back, 5 bases at V and 12 bases at J, with 19 bases in the middle. CDR1 LNHDA and CDR2 SQIVND come from the germline V gene (reference sequence). For the CDR3, the DNA is TGTGCCAGTAGTCAGTCGGGGGGAGATAGGTCTTTCTTT. It translates to CASSQSGGDRSFF. The complete variable domain, with remaining parts taken from reference TRBV19 and TRBJ1-1, reads DGGITQSPKYLFRKEGQNVTLSCEQNLNHDAMYWYRQDPGQGLRLIYYSQIVNDFQKGDIAEGYSVSREKKESFPLTVTSAQKNPTAFYLCASSQSGGDRSFFGQGTRLTVV.

V is TRBV19 and J is TRBJ2-1, with D perhaps being TRBD1 or TRBD2 (5 bases each). This CDR3 region has 15 residues. Germline assignment: CDR1 LNHDA and CDR2 SQIVND (reference sequence). The germline V and J ends were trimmed by 0 bases and 11 bases, with 17 bases remaining between them. Here the CDR3 DNA reads TGTGCCAGTAGTATAGAGGGGACCACCTCAAGGAAGCAGTTCTTC. Its translation is CASSIEGTTSRKQFF.

The CDR3: CASSTQGTSGAGGGDTQYF. For the CDR3, the DNA is TGTGCCAGTAGTACCCAAGGGACTAGCGGGGCCGGGGGGGGAGATACGCAGTATTTT. J is TRBJ2-3 and V is TRBV19; 13 bases align to TRBD2. V lost 4 bases, J lost 5 bases, and 15 bases stayed unmatched. Germline V gene data show CDR1 as LNHDA and CDR2 as SQIVND (reference sequence). This CDR3 spans 19 amino acids.

The V gene is TRBV6-6, the J gene TRBJ1-3; possible D gene TRBD1, 5 bases. CDR3 length equals 16 residues. CDR1 is MNHNY and CDR2 is SVGAGI in the germline V gene (reference sequence). Trimming stripped 6 bases from V and 2 bases from J, with 17 bases between. CDR3 DNA: TGTGCCAGCAGGCATGGCGGGGGGGGGACTGGAAACACCATATATTTT. Its protein product is CASRHGGGGTGNTIYF.

This sequence joins TRBV9 and TRBJ1-6, with D perhaps matching TRBD1 (6 bases). Germline lookup yields CDR1 SGDLS and CDR2 YYNGEE. V dropped 0 bases and J dropped 7 bases, with 11 bases sitting between them. There are 15 residues in the CDR3. The CDR3 here is CASSVDPGVNSPLHF. The CDR3 bases are TGTGCCAGCAGCGTAGATCCAGGGGTAAATTCACCCCTCCACTTT.